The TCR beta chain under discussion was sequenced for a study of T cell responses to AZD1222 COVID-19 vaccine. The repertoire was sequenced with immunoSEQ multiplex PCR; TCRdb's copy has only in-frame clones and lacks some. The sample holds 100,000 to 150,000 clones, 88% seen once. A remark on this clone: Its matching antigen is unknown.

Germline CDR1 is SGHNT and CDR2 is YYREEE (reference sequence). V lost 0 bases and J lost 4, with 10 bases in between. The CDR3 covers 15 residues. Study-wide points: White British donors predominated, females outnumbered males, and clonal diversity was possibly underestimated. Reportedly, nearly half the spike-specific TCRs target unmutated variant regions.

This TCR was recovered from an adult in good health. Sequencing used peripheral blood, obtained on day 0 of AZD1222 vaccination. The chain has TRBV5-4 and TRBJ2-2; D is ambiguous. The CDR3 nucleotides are TGTGCCAGCAGCTTGGGTTTGGGTGGCACCGGGGAGCTGTTTTTT. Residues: CASSLGLGGTGELFF.